This entry concerns a single TCR beta chain. Trimming shortened V by 3 bases and J by 8 bases, and 16 bases separated the two germline ends. CDR1 MNHNS and CDR2 SASEGT come from the germline V gene. This CDR3 is 15 amino acids long. The entry originates in a study of blood T cell repertoires in COVID-19. Study details: Acute and convalescent COVID-19 specimens originated in the United States, Italy and Spain. The cDNA or gDNA used as material had been derived from T cells, B-cell-depleted T cells, or PBMCs.

Recruits, aged about 18 to 100 years, lived in about two dozen US areas. Participants were placed into cohorts based on the clinical history they reported. Assay used: immunoSEQ multiplex PCR; TCRdb lists only in-frame clones, some missing. The sample lists 200,000 to 300,000 clones; 83% were seen once. The sequence derives from a woman aged 40 to 50 who had been exposed to COVID-19. Sequencing was carried out using PBMCs or T cells enriched from blood (not recorded which). This rearrangement joins TRBV6-1 to TRBJ1-4; D is ambiguous. The CDR3 DNA is TGTGCCAGCAGTGAGCACACGGGAGGAGGGGAAAAACTGTTTTTT. Translated: CASSEHTGGGEKLFF.